A selection of T cell receptor beta chains follows, all from one sample in a study of vaccination and CD4 T cells after COVID-19. In TCRdb, the PCR reads were re-called with MiXCR into one record per CDR3 protein. The sample carries around 20,000 distinct CDR3 sequences, about 42% recorded once. Which antigens these TCRs recognize remains unknown. Here the sequenced sample was CD4+ T cells from blood, cultured in vitro, taken before SARS-CoV-2 vaccination. These receptors originate from a human donor who had recovered from COVID-19. CDR3s include the opening cysteine and the closing phenylalanine or tryptophan. D genes are given only for firm matches. Rows give clone size only sometimes, using once, few, many, or a class for an expanded clone.

CDR3 protein	CDR3 DNA	D gene	J gene	clone size	V gene
CAWSVQGNQPQHF	TGTGCCTGGAGTGTACAGGGCAATCAGCCCCAGCATTTT	NA	TRBJ1-5	NA	TRBV30
CASSIGTSGAQETQYF	TGCGCCAGCAGCATTGGGACTAGCGGGGCCCAAGAGACCCAGTACTTC	TRBD2	TRBJ2-5	NA	TRBV5-1
CASSDSPSADTQYF	TGTGCCAGCAGTGACTCCCCTAGCGCAGATACGCAGTATTTT	NA	TRBJ2-3	few	TRBV6-4
CASSPTRDREETQYF	TGTGCCAGCTCACCTACCCGGGACAGGGAGGAGACCCAGTACTTC	TRBD1	TRBJ2-5	NA	TRBV18
CASRSRGDTEAFF	TGTGCCAGCAGGTCCCGCGGGGACACTGAAGCTTTCTTT	NA	TRBJ1-1	few	TRBV27
CASKLESSYEQYF	TGCGCCAGCAAATTAGAGAGCTCCTACGAGCAGTACTTC	NA	TRBJ2-7	NA	TRBV5-1
CATSTRTSGGNEQYF	TGTGCCACCAGCACCCGGACTAGCGGGGGGAACGAGCAGTACTTC	TRBD2	TRBJ2-7	NA	TRBV15
CSAKGAIDNEQFF	TGCAGTGCTAAGGGCGCGATCGACAATGAGCAGTTCTTC	NA	TRBJ2-1	NA	TRBV20-1
CASSEGGGNTEAFF	TGTGCCAGCAGCGAAGGGGGTGGGAACACTGAAGCTTTCTTT	NA	TRBJ1-1	NA	TRBV2
CASSYRLAGGETQYF	TGTGCCAGCAGTTACCGACTAGCGGGCGGTGAGACCCAGTACTTC	TRBD2	TRBJ2-5	few	TRBV6-2/TRBV6-3
CASSPPEKETQYF	TGTGCCAGTAGCCCGCCGGAAAAAGAGACCCAGTACTTC	NA	TRBJ2-5	few	TRBV19
CASSPPGAENIQYF	TGTGCCAGCAGCCCCCCAGGGGCTGAAAACATTCAGTACTTC	NA	TRBJ2-4	few	TRBV5-4
CASRREGSYEQYF	TGTGCCAGCAGAAGGGAGGGGTCCTACGAGCAGTACTTC	TRBD2	TRBJ2-7	NA	TRBV12-3/TRBV12-4
CASSQRQGILDNEAFF	TGTGCCAGCAGCCAGCGACAGGGGATCCTAGATAATGAAGCTTTCTTT	TRBD1	TRBJ1-1	NA	TRBV2
CSAKRARGGTEAFF	TGCAGTGCTAAGCGGGCCAGGGGAGGGACTGAAGCTTTCTTT	NA	TRBJ1-1	NA	TRBV20-1
CASSAGGPSQETQYF	TGTGCCAGCAGCGCAGGGGGACCCTCTCAAGAGACCCAGTACTTC	TRBD1	TRBJ2-5	once	TRBV7-2
CASSPSGQGGFYGYTF	TGTGCCAGCAGTCCCTCCGGTCAGGGGGGTTTCTATGGCTACACCTTC	TRBD1	TRBJ1-2	NA	TRBV28
CASSIGGVEETQYF	TGTGCCAGTAGTATAGGGGGGGTTGAGGAGACCCAGTACTTC	NA	TRBJ2-5	few	TRBV19